A selection of T cell receptor beta chains follows, all from one sample in a study of response to subunit inactivated influenza vaccine. TCRdb re-analysed the RT-PCR reads in MiXCR, keeping a single row per CDR3 protein. The sample lists about 500,000 distinct CDR3 sequences; 15% to 20% were seen once. This specimen was CD4+ T cells sorted from PBMCs, taken less than 25 months after vaccination. The receptor set was obtained from a man between 50 and 70 years old who received an inactivated influenza vaccine. The CDR3 runs from the conserved cysteine through the conserved F or W. D genes are given only for firm matches. Rows give clone size only sometimes, using once, few, many, or a class for an expanded clone.

TGTGCCATCACTGACTTCCAGAGAAACTATGGCTACACCTTC	CAITDFQRNYGYTF	NA	TRBV10-3	TRBJ1-2	NA
TGCAGTGCTGTTCCGGGACCGCTACGCCGAAACACCATATATTTT	CSAVPGPLRRNTIYF	NA	TRBV20-1	TRBJ1-3	NA
TGCAGCGCTGGGGGCGGACTAGCGGGGGCACAAGAGACCCAGTACTTC	CSAGGGLAGAQETQYF	TRBD2	TRBV29-1	TRBJ2-5	NA
TGCAGTGCTAGAGTTCGGGGTAGCACAGATACGCAGTATTTT	CSARVRGSTDTQYF	NA	TRBV20-1	TRBJ2-3	many
TGTGCCAGCAGCCCGATTAGATCGGGACTAGCCTACTACGAGCAGTACTTC	CASSPIRSGLAYYEQYF	TRBD2	TRBV7-2	TRBJ2-7	few
TGTGCCAGCAGTTACCTTCGGGGGGGCATTCAGTACTTC	CASSYLRGGIQYF	TRBD2	TRBV6-2/TRBV6-3	TRBJ2-4	few
TGTGCCAGCAGCGTACAGGGGGTTTTGCAGCCCCAGCATTTT	CASSVQGVLQPQHF	TRBD1	TRBV7-2	TRBJ1-5	few
TGCAGCGTTGATTCGAGCGGGAGCTTCACAGATACGCAGTATTTT	CSVDSSGSFTDTQYF	TRBD2	TRBV29-1	TRBJ2-3	NA
TGTGCCAGCAGCCCCCAGGACAGGATAGCCAAAAACATTCAGTACTTC	CASSPQDRIAKNIQYF	TRBD1	TRBV3-1	TRBJ2-4	NA
TGCAGTGCTAGAGAGCCACTTATAGATACGCAGTATTTT	CSAREPLIDTQYF	NA	TRBV20-1	TRBJ2-3	many
TGTGCCAGCAGTGAGGGAGGGGCTGGAAACACCATATATTTT	CASSEGGAGNTIYF	NA	TRBV28	TRBJ1-3	NA
TGTGCCAGCAGCCCTCTCTGGGGAGGCAATCATCCCCAGCATTTT	CASSPLWGGNHPQHF	NA	TRBV5-5	TRBJ1-5	NA
TGCGCCAGCAGCCAACCAACCTACCTAGCGGGGGGCGTGAATGAGCAGTTCTTC	CASSQPTYLAGGVNEQFF	TRBD2	TRBV4-1	TRBJ2-1	many
TGCAGTGCTATCTTATACAATGAGCAGTTCTTC	CSAILYNEQFF	NA	TRBV20-1	TRBJ2-1	many
TGTGCCATCTCGAGGGAGGTGGGAGCAGATACGCAGTATTTT	CAISREVGADTQYF	NA	TRBV10-3	TRBJ2-3	few
TGTGCCAGCAGAAGGGACAGGGTTGGAAGCACTGAAGCTTTCTTT	CASRRDRVGSTEAFF	TRBD1	TRBV12-3/TRBV12-4	TRBJ1-1	NA
TGTGCCAGCAGCCCCTACTCCTACGAGCAGTACTTC	CASSPYSYEQYF	NA	TRBV7-2	TRBJ2-7	many
TGTGCCAGCAAACAGGGACTCTCCCCGGCGGACATTCAGTACTTC	CASKQGLSPADIQYF	NA	TRBV2	TRBJ2-4	few
TGTGCCGCCGGACAGGATAGCAATCAGCCCCAGCATTTT	CAAGQDSNQPQHF	TRBD1	TRBV12-3/TRBV12-4	TRBJ1-5	many
TGCAGTGCTATATCCCGACTAGCGATTAGCACAGATACGCAGTATTTT	CSAISRLAISTDTQYF	TRBD2	TRBV20-1	TRBJ2-3	many
TGTGCCAGCAGCAACCGATGGGGGGGCGCGACCGATACGCAGTATTTT	CASSNRWGGATDTQYF	NA	TRBV11-2	TRBJ2-3	few
TGTGCCAGCAGGTCAGGGACTAGCGGGTTCCAAGAGACCCAGTACTTC	CASRSGTSGFQETQYF	TRBD2	TRBV11-2	TRBJ2-5	NA
TGTGCCAGCAGTGATAACAGAAACACTGAAGCTTTCTTT	CASSDNRNTEAFF	NA	TRBV2	TRBJ1-1	NA
TGCGCCAGCAGCCCGGGACAGGTGCTCTATGGCTACACCTTC	CASSPGQVLYGYTF	TRBD1	TRBV5-1	TRBJ1-2	NA
TGTTCACCCGAAAAAAGCTCTGGAAACACCATATATTTT	CSPEKSSGNTIYF	NA	TRBV7-9	TRBJ1-3	NA
TGCGCCAGCAGCTTTAACGGGAGCCCTGCCTACGAGCAGTACTTC	CASSFNGSPAYEQYF	NA	TRBV5-1	TRBJ2-7	few
TGTGCCAGCAGTGATACAGGGGCGGCTTGGGAGCAGTACTTC	CASSDTGAAWEQYF	TRBD1	TRBV2	TRBJ2-7	NA
TGTGCCAGCAGCATCGGAAGCAGGGGAACCTACGAGCAGTACTTC	CASSIGSRGTYEQYF	NA	TRBV7-9	TRBJ2-7	NA
TGCGCCAGCAGCCCAGGGGACTACCATTCCACAGATACGCAGTATTTT	CASSPGDYHSTDTQYF	NA	TRBV5-1	TRBJ2-3	NA
TGTGCCACCAGCATAGGACCTACCTTTCCCAACAATGAGCAGTTCTTC	CATSIGPTFPNNEQFF	NA	TRBV15	TRBJ2-1	few
TGTGCCAGCAGTCAGGCTGCGGGAGGGCCCAGAGAGACCCAGTACTTC	CASSQAAGGPRETQYF	TRBD2	TRBV6-1	TRBJ2-5	NA
TGTGCCAGCAGCTCTCAGTCCTACAATGAGCAGTTCTTC	CASSSQSYNEQFF	NA	TRBV11-1	TRBJ2-1	few
TGCGCCAGTAAGCTGGGCGGGCAAGAGACCCAGTACTTC	CASKLGGQETQYF	NA	TRBV5-1	TRBJ2-5	few
TGTGCCAGCACCTGGAGTTCTGGGGCCAACGTCCTGACTTTC	CASTWSSGANVLTF	NA	TRBV5-5	TRBJ2-6	NA
TGTGCCAGCAGCAACCGACGAGTAGATCCTTCACCCCTCCACTTT	CASSNRRVDPSPLHF	NA	TRBV9	TRBJ1-6	NA
TGTGCCAGCAGCTTAGGTTTTGTTGGGGACAACTATGGCTACACCTTC	CASSLGFVGDNYGYTF	NA	TRBV7-8	TRBJ1-2	NA
TGCAGTGCTAGACTTCCGGGACTTTCGAACACTGAAGCTTTCTTT	CSARLPGLSNTEAFF	NA	TRBV20-1	TRBJ1-1	NA
TGTGCCAGCAGCCGTAGCGGGAGAAGATCTACTACCAATGAGCAGTTCTTC	CASSRSGRRSTTNEQFF	TRBD2	TRBV11-2	TRBJ2-1	few